One and the same sample provided the 20 T cell receptor beta chains below, sequenced in a study of regulatory T cells in long-lasting Graves disease. Time point here: persistent/refractory GD, antithyroid drugs over 5 years with positive TRAb. Following extraction of RNA from PBMCs, that RNA was used to make the TCR library. The TCR beta library used iRepertoire HTBI primers with Arm-PCR amplification of CDR3. TCRdb reprocessed the multiplex PCR reads with MiXCR, giving one entry per CDR3 protein. Of some 330,000 distinct CDR3 sequences listed, approximately 25% are singletons. The material was peripheral blood mononuclear cells (PBMCs), obtained when the disease was refractory, from a patient treated with antithyroid drugs. The receptors were sampled from a woman aged 40 to 50 with Graves disease.

This clonotype was seen ten or more times. The chain joins TRBV6-1 to TRBJ1-1, with D tentatively TRBD1 (5 bases). V lost 4 bases to trimming and J lost 4 bases, with 10 bases between them. CDR3 length: 13 amino acids. Germline V gives CDR1 MNHNS, CDR2 SASEGT. The chain's CDR3 is CASSGRALTEAFF. In nucleotides, the CDR3 is TGTGCCAGCAGTGGCAGGGCTCTCACTGAAGCTTTCTTT.

On this clonotype: Because the CDR3's place on the DNA is in doubt, the DNA is left out and the CDR3 is given as listed by TCRdb. CDR3 in amino acids: CSAEPGHQNQPQHFGDGTNEQFF. The chain combines TRBV29-1 with TRBJ2-1; the table gives TRBD1 as D, unverified against the DNA. The CDR3 sequence runs 23 residues, both termini included. The germline V gene encodes CDR1 SQVTM and CDR2 ANQGSEA.

V usage is TRBV19 and J usage is TRBJ1-5, with D perhaps matching TRBD1 (6 bases). Germline CDR1 and CDR2: LNHDA and SQIVND (reference sequence). Trimming took off 7 bases at V and 7 bases at J, with 20 bases between the two ends. The CDR3 totals 15 residues. In DNA form, the CDR3 reads TGTGCCAGTAATCCCGGGGGGGGCTTCCAACAGCCCCAGCATTTT. This sequence encodes CASNPGGGFQQPQHF.

With respect to this clonotype: This sequence may be a read error, since a much larger clone differs from it by one base. The rearrangement joins TRBV28 to TRBJ1-5; unclear D gene. Trimming took off 4 bases at V and 0 bases at J, with 10 bases between the two ends. In germline, CDR1 is MDHEN, CDR2 SYDVKM. The CDR3 sequence is 15 residues long. The CDR3 coding sequence is TGTGCCAGCAGTTACTGGGCCGTTAGCAATCAGCCCCAGCATTTT. This gives the protein CASSYWAVSNQPQHF. The full variable domain, in which reference TRBV28 and TRBJ1-5 provide the parts outside the CDR3, is DVKVTQSSRYLVKRTGEKVFLECVQDMDHENMFWYRQDPGLGLRLIYFSYDVKMKEKGDIPEGYSVSREKKERFSLILESASTNQTSMYLCASSYWAVSNQPQHFGDGTRLSIL.

The chain recombines TRBV7-9 with TRBJ2-1; D may be TRBD2 (6 bases). Deletions cut 1 base from V and 8 bases from J, with 6 bases between. The germline V gene encodes CDR1 SEHNR and CDR2 FQNEAQ (reference sequence). This CDR3 is built from 12 residues. In nucleotides, the CDR3 is TGTGCCAGCAGCTTAGGGAGGGATGAGCAGTTCTTC. Protein sequence: CASSLGRDEQFF.

This clonotype was seen only a few times. The chain recombines TRBV7-9 with TRBJ2-2; D might be TRBD2 (6 bases). Germline CDR1 reads SEHNR; CDR2 reads FQNEAQ (reference sequence). The CDR3 covers 15 residues. Deletions cut 8 bases from V and 2 bases from J, with 15 bases between. CDR3: CASEYNGLNTGELFF. The CDR3 coding sequence is TGTGCCAGCGAGTATAACGGACTAAACACCGGGGAGCTGTTTTTT.

The rearrangement uses TRBV15 and TRBJ2-1; 10 bases line up with TRBD2. This CDR3 contains 17 residues. Losses at the gene ends were 0 bases for V and 8 bases for J; bases not matched to a gene: 10. The V gene's germline CDR1 is LNHNV and CDR2 YYDKDF (reference sequence). The CDR3 nucleotides are TGTGCCACCAGCAGAGATCGTCGTCTAGCGGGAGCCCATGAGCAGTTCTTC. It encodes CATSRDRRLAGAHEQFF.

This clonotype appeared a few times. This rearrangement joins TRBV20-1 to TRBJ2-2; 13 bases agree with TRBD2. V trimming: 1 base; J trimming: 5 bases; junction bases outside the gene matches: 7. CDR3 size: 17 residues. CDR1 and CDR2 (germline): DFQATT, SNEGSKA (reference sequence). The CDR3 loop is CSARGTSGSGETGELFF. CDR3 nucleotide sequence: TGCAGTGCTAGAGGGACTAGCGGGAGTGGGGAGACCGGGGAGCTGTTTTTT.

The rearrangement links TRBV19 to TRBJ2-7; perhaps TRBD1 as D (6 bases). The CDR3 spans 14 residues. V was clipped by 6 bases and J by 1 base, with 13 bases between them. Germline CDR1 LNHDA, CDR2 SQIVND (reference sequence). CDR3 nucleotides: TGTGCCAGTAGGGGAGTACAGGGTTCCTACGAGCAGTACTTC. This codes for CASRGVQGSYEQYF.

This clonotype is a singleton in its sample. The chain recombines TRBV7-2 with TRBJ2-7; weak D call: TRBD2 (6 bases). The germline V and J ends were trimmed by 0 bases and 0 bases, with 9 bases remaining between them. CDR1 is SGHTA, CDR2 FQGNSA, per germline. This CDR3 region has 15 residues. The CDR3 protein is CASSLAASDSYEQYF. Here the CDR3 DNA reads TGTGCCAGCAGCTTAGCTGCTAGCGACTCCTACGAGCAGTACTTC.

J is TRBJ1-4 and V is TRBV5-1; no reliable D call. Germline CDR1 reads SGHRS; CDR2 reads YFSETQ. This CDR3 spans 14 amino acids. V lost 4 bases and J lost 4, with 11 bases in between. The DNA of the CDR3 is TGCGCCAGCAGCGACGGGAGGAATAATGAAAAACTGTTTTTT. It yields the protein CASSDGRNNEKLFF.

This clonotype has ten or more counts. The chain couples TRBV3-1 to TRBJ2-7, with D uncertain. V lost 1 base to trimming and J lost 2 bases, with 3 bases between them. The germline gives CDR1 LGHDT, CDR2 YNNKEL (reference sequence). The CDR3 has 12 amino acids. The CDR3: CASSQVPYEQYF. In DNA form, the CDR3 reads TGTGCCAGCAGCCAAGTACCCTACGAGCAGTACTTC.

This clonotype appeared many times. The J gene is TRBJ2-7, the V gene TRBV6-5; D is unresolved. The V end lost 3 bases, the J end lost 2 bases, and 11 bases lay between the germline ends. Germline loops: CDR1 MNHEY, CDR2 SVGAGI. This CDR3 has 14 residues. The CDR3 sequence: CASSYRLPPYEQYF. For the CDR3, the DNA is TGTGCCAGCAGTTATCGTCTACCCCCCTACGAGCAGTACTTC.

The chain uses TRBV6-1 and TRBJ1-4; D is uncertain. Trimming cost V 5 bases and J 13 bases, with 14 bases left between them. The CDR3 runs to 12 residues. In germline, CDR1 is MNHNS, CDR2 SASEGT. CDR3 amino acids: CASSPGLGGLFF. In DNA form, the CDR3 reads TGTGCCAGCAGTCCCGGACTTGGCGGACTGTTTTTT.

The V and J genes are TRBV3-1 and TRBJ1-6, with D unresolved. CDR1 is LGHDT and CDR2 is YNNKEL in the germline V gene (reference sequence). The length of the CDR3 is 13 residues. The germline V and J ends were trimmed by 0 bases and 10 bases, with 7 bases remaining between them. The CDR3 loop reads CASSQDHGSPLHF. As DNA, the CDR3 is TGTGCCAGCAGCCAAGATCACGGATCACCCCTCCACTTT.

This clonotype was seen many times. This chain links TRBV2 with TRBJ1-4, with 7 bases identical to TRBD1. This CDR3 has 16 residues. Looked up from germline, CDR1 is SNHLY and CDR2 is FYNNEI. V lost 4 bases, J lost 4 bases, and 9 bases stayed unmatched. The CDR3 loop is CASSAHGGQINEKLFF. The CDR3 region has the DNA TGTGCCAGCAGTGCACACGGGGGACAGATTAATGAAAAACTGTTTTTT.

This clonotype was counted ten times or more. This chain connects TRBV28 to TRBJ1-2, with D perhaps matching TRBD1 (6 bases). This CDR3 has 14 residues. Looked up from germline, CDR1 is MDHEN and CDR2 is SYDVKM. Trimming left V 5 bases short and J 1 base short, with 11 bases between. CDR3 in DNA: TGTGCCAGCAGTCTCTACAGGGATAACTATGGCTACACCTTC. Its translation is CASSLYRDNYGYTF.

V is TRBV5-1 and J is TRBJ1-2, with D unclear. Germline V gives CDR1 SGHRS, CDR2 YFSETQ. CDR3 size: 14 residues. Deletions cut 0 bases from V and 4 bases from J, with 10 bases between. The CDR3 bases are TGCGCCAGCAGCTTGGCTGACACCCCCTATGGCTACACCTTC. Protein: CASSLADTPYGYTF.

This clonotype has a count of ten or more. The chain recombines TRBV24-1 with TRBJ2-1, with 9 positions matching TRBD2. Germline V gene sequence: CDR1 KGHDR, CDR2 SFDVKD. The CDR3 has 13 residues. V shed 11 bases, J shed 3 bases, and the junction held 4 bases outside the gene matches. The CDR3 loop reads CAISGRRYNEQFF. Here the CDR3 DNA reads TGTGCCATCAGCGGGAGGCGCTACAATGAGCAGTTCTTC.

A single count supports this clonotype. This chain joins TRBV9 and TRBJ2-1; 7 bases fit TRBD2. V gave up 6 bases and J gave up 4 bases; unmatched junction bases: 10. From germline, CDR1 is SGDLS and CDR2 YYNGEE. This CDR3 contains 15 residues. The CDR3 coding sequence is TGTGCCAGCACCCTTGCGGGAGAGCAGTACAATGAGCAGTTCTTC. This codes for CASTLAGEQYNEQFF.